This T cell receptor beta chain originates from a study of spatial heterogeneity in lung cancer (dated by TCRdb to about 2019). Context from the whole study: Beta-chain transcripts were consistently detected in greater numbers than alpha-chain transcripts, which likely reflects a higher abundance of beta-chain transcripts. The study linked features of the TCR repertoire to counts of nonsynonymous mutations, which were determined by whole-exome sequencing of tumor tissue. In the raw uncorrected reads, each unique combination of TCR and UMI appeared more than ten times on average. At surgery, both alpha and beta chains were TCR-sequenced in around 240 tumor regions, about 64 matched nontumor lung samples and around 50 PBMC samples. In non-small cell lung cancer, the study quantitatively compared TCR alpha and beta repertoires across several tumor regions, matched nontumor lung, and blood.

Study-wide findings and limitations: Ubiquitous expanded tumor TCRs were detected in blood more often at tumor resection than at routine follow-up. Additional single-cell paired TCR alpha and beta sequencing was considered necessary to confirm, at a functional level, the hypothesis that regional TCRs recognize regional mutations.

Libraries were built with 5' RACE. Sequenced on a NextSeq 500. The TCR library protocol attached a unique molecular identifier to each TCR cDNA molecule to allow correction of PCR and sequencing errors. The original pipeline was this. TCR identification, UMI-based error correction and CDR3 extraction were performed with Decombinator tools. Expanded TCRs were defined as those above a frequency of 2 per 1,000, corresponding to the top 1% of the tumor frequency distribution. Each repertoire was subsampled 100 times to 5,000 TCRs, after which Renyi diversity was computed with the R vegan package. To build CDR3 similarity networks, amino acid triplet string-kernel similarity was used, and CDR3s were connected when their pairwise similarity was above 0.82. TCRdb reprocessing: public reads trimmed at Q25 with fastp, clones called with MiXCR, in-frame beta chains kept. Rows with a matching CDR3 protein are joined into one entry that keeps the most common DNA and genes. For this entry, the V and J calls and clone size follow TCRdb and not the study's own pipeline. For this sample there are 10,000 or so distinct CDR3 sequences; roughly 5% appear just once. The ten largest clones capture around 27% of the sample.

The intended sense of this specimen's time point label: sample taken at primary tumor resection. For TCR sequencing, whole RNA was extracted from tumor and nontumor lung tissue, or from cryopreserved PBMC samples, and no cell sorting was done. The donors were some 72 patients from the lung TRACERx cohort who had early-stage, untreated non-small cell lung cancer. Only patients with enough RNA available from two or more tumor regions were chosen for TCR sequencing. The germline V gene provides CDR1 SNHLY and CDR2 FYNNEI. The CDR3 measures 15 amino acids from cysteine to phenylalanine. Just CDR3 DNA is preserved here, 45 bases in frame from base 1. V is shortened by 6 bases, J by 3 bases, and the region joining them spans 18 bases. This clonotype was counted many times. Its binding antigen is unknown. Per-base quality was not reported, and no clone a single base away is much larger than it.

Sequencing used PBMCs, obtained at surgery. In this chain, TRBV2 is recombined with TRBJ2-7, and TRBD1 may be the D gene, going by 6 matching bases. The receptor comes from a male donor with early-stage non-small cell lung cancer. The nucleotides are TGTGCCAGCAGCGGGGCACAAGACAGGAACTACGAGCAGTACTTC. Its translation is CASSGAQDRNYEQYF. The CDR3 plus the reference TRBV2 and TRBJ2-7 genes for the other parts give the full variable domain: EPEVTQTPSHQVTQMGQEVILRCVPISNHLYFYWYRQILGQKVEFLVSFYNNEISEKSEIFDDQFSVERPDGSNFTLKIRSTKLEDSAMYFCASSGAQDRNYEQYFGPGTRLTVT.